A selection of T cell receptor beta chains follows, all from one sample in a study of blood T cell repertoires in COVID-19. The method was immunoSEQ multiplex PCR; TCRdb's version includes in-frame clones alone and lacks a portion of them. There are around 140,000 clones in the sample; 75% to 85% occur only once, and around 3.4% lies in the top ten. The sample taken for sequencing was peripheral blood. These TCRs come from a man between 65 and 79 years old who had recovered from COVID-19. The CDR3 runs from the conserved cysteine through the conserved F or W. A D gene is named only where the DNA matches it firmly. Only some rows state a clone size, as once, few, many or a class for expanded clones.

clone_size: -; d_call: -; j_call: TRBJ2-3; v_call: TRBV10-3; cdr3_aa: CAISDLAGPPTDTQYF; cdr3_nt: TGTGCCATCAGTGATCTGGCGGGACCACCCACAGATACGCAGTATTTT
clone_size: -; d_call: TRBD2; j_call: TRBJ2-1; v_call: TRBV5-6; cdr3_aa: CASSLPSGRRGEQFF; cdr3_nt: TGTGCCAGCAGCTTGCCTAGCGGGAGGAGGGGGGAGCAGTTCTTC
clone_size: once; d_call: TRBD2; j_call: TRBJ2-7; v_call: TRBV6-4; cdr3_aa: CASSDTTSDF; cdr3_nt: TGTGCCAGCAGTGACACTACTAGCGACTTC
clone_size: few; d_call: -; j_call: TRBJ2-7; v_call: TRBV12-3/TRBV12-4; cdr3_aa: CASSRGIGQYF; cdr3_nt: TGTGCCAGCTCTCGGGGAATCGGGCAGTACTTC
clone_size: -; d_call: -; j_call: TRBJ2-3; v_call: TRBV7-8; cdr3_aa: CASTLGPDTQYF; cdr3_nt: TGTGCCAGCACCTTAGGGCCAGATACGCAGTATTTT
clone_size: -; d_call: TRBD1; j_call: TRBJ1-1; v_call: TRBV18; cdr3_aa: CASSPQGASTEAFF; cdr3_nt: TGTGCCAGCTCACCACAGGGGGCGAGCACTGAAGCTTTCTTT
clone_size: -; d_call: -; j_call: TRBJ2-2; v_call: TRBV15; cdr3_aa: CATSQRLPNTGELFF; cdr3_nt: TGTGCCACCAGCCAGCGGCTGCCGAACACCGGGGAGCTGTTTTTT
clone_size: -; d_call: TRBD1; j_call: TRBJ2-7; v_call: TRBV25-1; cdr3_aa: CASSARQGKNEQYF; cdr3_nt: TGTGCCAGCAGTGCTCGACAGGGGAAAAACGAGCAGTACTTC
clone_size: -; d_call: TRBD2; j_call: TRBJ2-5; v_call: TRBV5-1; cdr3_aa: CASSLNGGKGQETQYF; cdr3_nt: TGCGCCAGCAGCTTGAACGGGGGGAAGGGGCAAGAGACCCAGTACTTC
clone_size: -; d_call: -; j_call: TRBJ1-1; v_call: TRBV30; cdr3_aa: CAWSRRGTEAFF; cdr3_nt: TGTGCCTGGAGTCGGAGGGGCACTGAAGCTTTCTTT
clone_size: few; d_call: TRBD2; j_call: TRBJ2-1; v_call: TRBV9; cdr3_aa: CASSSSGTTYNEQFF; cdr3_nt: TGTGCCAGCAGCTCTAGCGGGACGACCTACAATGAGCAGTTCTTC
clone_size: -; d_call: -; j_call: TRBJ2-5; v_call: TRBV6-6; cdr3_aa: CASSDPGQRETQYF; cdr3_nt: TGTGCCAGCAGTGATCCGGGACAACGAGAGACCCAGTACTTC
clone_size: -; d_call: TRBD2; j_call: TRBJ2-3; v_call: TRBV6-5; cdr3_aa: CASRLAGGLDTQYF; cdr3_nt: TGTGCCAGCAGATTAGCGGGAGGGCTCGATACGCAGTATTTT
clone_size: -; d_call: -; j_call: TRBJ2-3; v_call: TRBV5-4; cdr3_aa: CASSLYSGSSTDTQYF; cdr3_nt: TGTGCCAGCAGCTTGTACAGCGGCTCTAGCACAGATACGCAGTATTTT
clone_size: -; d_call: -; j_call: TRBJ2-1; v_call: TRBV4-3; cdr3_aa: CASSQDMPGRQGEQFF; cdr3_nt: TGCGCCAGCAGCCAAGATATGCCCGGGAGACAAGGTGAGCAGTTCTTC
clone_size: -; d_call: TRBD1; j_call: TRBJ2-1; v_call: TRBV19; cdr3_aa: CASSRQGPVNEQFF; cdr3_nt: TGTGCCAGTAGCCGACAGGGTCCGGTCAATGAGCAGTTCTTC
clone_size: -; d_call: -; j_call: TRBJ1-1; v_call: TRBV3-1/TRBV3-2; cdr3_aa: CASSHGENTEAFF; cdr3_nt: TGTGCCAGCAGCCACGGGGAGAACACTGAAGCTTTCTTT
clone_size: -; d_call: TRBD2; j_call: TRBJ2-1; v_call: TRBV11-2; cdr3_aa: CASSLAGGFNEQFF; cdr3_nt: TGTGCCAGCAGCCTAGCGGGAGGGTTCAATGAGCAGTTCTTC
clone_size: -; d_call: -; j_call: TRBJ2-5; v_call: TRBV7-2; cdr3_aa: CASSLATRDQETQYF; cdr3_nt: TGTGCCAGCAGCTTAGCGACGAGGGACCAAGAGACCCAGTACTTC
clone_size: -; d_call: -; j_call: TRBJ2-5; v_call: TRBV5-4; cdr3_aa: CASSPAGDRKETQYF; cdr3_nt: TGTGCCAGCAGCCCGGCGGGGGACAGGAAAGAGACCCAGTACTTC
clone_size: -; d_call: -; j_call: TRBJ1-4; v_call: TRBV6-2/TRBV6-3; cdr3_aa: CASSSQGTNEKLFF; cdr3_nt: TGTGCCAGCAGTTCCCAGGGAACTAATGAAAAACTGTTTTTT
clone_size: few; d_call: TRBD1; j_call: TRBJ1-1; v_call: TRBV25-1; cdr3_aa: CASSESGQGDRNTEAFF; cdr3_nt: TGTGCCAGCAGTGAATCCGGACAGGGGGATAGGAACACTGAAGCTTTCTTT
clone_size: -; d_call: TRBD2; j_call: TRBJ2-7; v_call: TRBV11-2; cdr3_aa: CASSPQRGGRASYEQYF; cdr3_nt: TGTGCCAGCAGCCCCCAACGGGGCGGGAGGGCCTCCTACGAGCAGTACTTC
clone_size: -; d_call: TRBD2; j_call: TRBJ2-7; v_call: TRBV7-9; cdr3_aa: CASSLEAGRYEQYF; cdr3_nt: TGTGCCAGCAGCTTAGAAGCGGGAAGGTACGAGCAGTACTTC
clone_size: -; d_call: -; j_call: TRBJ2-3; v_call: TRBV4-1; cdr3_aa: CASSRLGPDTQYF; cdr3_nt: TGCGCCAGCAGCCGTCTTGGGCCAGATACGCAGTATTTT
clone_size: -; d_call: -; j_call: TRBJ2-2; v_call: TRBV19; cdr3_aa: CASAGDTSRVGTGELFF; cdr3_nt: TGTGCCAGTGCTGGGGACACTTCCAGAGTTGGGACCGGGGAGCTGTTTTTT
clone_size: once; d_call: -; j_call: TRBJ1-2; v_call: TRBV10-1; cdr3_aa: CASSENRNYGYTF; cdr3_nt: TGCGCCAGCAGTGAGAACAGGAACTATGGCTACACCTTC
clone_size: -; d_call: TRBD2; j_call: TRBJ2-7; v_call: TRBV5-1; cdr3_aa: CASSFGGSDEQYF; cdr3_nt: TGCGCCAGCAGCTTCGGCGGGAGCGACGAGCAGTACTTC
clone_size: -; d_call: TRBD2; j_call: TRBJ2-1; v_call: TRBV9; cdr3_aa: CASSVVSGSSYNEQFF; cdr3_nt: TGTGCCAGCAGCGTAGTAAGCGGGAGCTCCTACAATGAGCAGTTCTTC
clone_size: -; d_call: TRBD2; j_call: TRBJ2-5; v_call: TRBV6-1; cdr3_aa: CASSEVGGRDQETQYF; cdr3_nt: TGTGCCAGCAGTGAGGTGGGCGGGAGGGACCAAGAGACCCAGTACTTC
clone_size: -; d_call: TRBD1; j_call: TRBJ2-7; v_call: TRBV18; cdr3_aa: CASSPPTGVGSGEQYF; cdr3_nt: TGTGCCAGCTCACCCCCGACAGGGGTTGGCTCTGGAGAGCAGTACTTC
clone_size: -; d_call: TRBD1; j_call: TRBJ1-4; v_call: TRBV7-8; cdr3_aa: CASSPDPRGRGEKLFF; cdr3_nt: TGTGCCAGCAGCCCCGACCCCAGGGGGCGCGGAGAAAAACTGTTTTTT
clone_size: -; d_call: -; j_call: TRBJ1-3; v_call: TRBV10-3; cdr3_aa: CAISRGTSSGNTIYF; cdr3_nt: TGTGCCATCAGTCGCGGGACCTCCTCTGGAAACACCATATATTTT
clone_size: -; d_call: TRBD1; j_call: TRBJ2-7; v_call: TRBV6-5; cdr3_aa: CASSYSATGLREQYF; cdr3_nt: TGTGCCAGCAGTTACTCTGCGACAGGGTTGCGAGAGCAGTACTTC
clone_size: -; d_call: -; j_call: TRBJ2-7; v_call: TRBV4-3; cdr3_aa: CASSQDRGLGEQYF; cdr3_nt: TGCGCCAGCAGCCAAGACCGGGGATTAGGTGAGCAGTACTTC
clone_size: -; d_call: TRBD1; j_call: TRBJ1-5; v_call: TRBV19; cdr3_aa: CASSIERQGAVVQPQHF; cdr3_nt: TGTGCCAGTAGTATAGAGAGACAGGGGGCAGTAGTTCAGCCCCAGCATTTT
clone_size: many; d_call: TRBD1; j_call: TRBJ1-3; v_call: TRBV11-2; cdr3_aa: CASRPGTAGNTIYF; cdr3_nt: TGTGCCAGCAGGCCCGGGACAGCCGGAAACACCATATATTTT
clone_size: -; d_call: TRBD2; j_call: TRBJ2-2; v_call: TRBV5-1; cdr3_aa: CASSSGLALSGELFF; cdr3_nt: TGCGCCAGCAGCTCCGGACTAGCGCTCTCCGGGGAGCTGTTTTTT
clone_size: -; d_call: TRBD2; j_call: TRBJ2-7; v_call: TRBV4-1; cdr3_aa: CASSPVAGSRGSGISYEQYF; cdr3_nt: TGCGCCAGCAGCCCGGTCGCGGGGTCGAGGGGTAGCGGGATCTCCTACGAGCAGTACTTC
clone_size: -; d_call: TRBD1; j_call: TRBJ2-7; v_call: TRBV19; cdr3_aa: CASKVVDRESEQYF; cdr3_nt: TGTGCCAGCAAGGTAGTGGACAGGGAGAGCGAGCAGTACTTC
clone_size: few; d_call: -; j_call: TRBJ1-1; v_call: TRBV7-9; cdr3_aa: CASSLGLMNTEAFF; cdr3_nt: TGTGCCAGCAGCTTAGGGCTCATGAACACTGAAGCTTTCTTT
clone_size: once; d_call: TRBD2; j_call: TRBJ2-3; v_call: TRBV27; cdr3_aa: CASSLIPVIPSGVTDTQYF; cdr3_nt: TGTGCCAGCAGTTTAATCCCTGTAATTCCTAGCGGGGTTACAGATACGCAGTATTTT
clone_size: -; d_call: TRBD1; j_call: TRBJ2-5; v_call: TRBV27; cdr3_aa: CASRTETGEEETQYF; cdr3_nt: TGTGCCAGCAGGACGGAGACAGGGGAAGAAGAGACCCAGTACTTC
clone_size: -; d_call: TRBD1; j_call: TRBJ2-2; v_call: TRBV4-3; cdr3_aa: CASSPGQHTGELFF; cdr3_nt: TGCGCCAGCAGCCCGGGACAGCACACCGGGGAGCTGTTTTTT
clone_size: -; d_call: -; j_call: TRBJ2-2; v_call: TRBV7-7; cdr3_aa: CASSYRGPGTGGGELFF; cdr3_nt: TGTGCCAGCAGCTACCGGGGACCAGGGACTGGCGGCGGGGAGCTGTTTTTT
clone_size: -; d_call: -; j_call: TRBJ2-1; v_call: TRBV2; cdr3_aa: CASHRVNEQFF; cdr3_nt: TGTGCCTCTCACAGGGTCAATGAGCAGTTCTTC
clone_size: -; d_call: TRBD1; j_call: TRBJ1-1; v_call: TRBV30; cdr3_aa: CAFTGGNWVTEAFF; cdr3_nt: TGTGCCTTTACAGGGGGCAATTGGGTCACTGAAGCTTTCTTT
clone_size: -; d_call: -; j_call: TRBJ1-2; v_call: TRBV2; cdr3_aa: CASSSQGGGYGYTF; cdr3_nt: TGTGCCAGCAGTTCCCAAGGGGGGGGGTATGGCTACACCTTC